This T cell receptor beta chain came from a study of naive and memory T cell subsets. This CDR3 has 17 amino acids. Germline assignment: CDR1 SGHVS and CDR2 FQNEAQ. The V end lost 6 bases, the J end lost 5 bases, and 25 bases lay between the germline ends. After CD4 positive bead selection, the CD4-negative fraction gave CD8 T cells. The beta constant-region primer was an equimolar mix of two oligonucleotides covering TRBC1 and TRBC2. Nested alpha and beta constant-region primers with the SP2 primer drove four PCR rounds on ligated cDNA. TCRdb itself ran the UMI-ligation and nested PCR reads through MiXCR, one entry per CDR3 protein. The sample lists around 130,000 distinct CDR3 sequences, 35% to 40% occurring once.

This TCR was sampled from a human donor in good health. The J gene is TRBJ2-5, the V gene TRBV7-8, with a weak D call TRBD2 (6 bases). Sequenced sample: central memory CD4+ T cells from blood. The CDR3 nucleotides read TGTGCCAGCAGGGTCGACACTAGCTGGGATTCTGGGGAGACCCAGTACTTC. Translated, it gives CASRVDTSWDSGETQYF.